This record looks at one T cell receptor (beta chain) sequence and its context. Its antigen is unknown. This sample stems from a study of T cell repertoires in cytomegalovirus infection. Background on the study: In public TCR beta signatures, there were indications of both CMV infection and matching HLA type. Findings of the study overall: Adding up the frequency of public TCR beta families identified people who carried CMV plus the relevant HLA. In two of eight donors, the top clonotype was HLA-C-restricted CMV-specific.

In germline, CDR1 is SGHDN, CDR2 FVKESK. The CDR3 spans 14 residues. Trimming left V 4 bases short and J 3 bases short, with 12 bases between. Via MiXCR, TCRdb re-called the reads, giving one row per CDR3 protein. Of around 130,000 distinct CDR3 sequences listed, 8.8% are singletons. Sequenced material: PBMCs. The source is a human donor in good health (CMV status not recorded). Some clones in this sample may be carry-over from other donors' samples. This chain connects TRBV14 to TRBJ1-2, with D possibly TRBD1 on 6 matching bases. Here the CDR3 reads CASSPGTNYYGYTF. Here the CDR3 DNA reads TGTGCCAGCAGCCCCGGGACAAACTACTATGGCTACACCTTC.